Listed below are T cell receptor beta chains from one sample, sequenced in a study of siplizumab effects on memory and regulatory T cells. Sequencing was performed with immunoSEQ multiplex PCR; in TCRdb, only in-frame clones are kept and a portion is missing. The sample includes around 100,000 clones, over 90% of them seen just once. The sequencing input was non-Treg CD4+ T cells sorted from blood. Source of these receptors: a human donor in good health. Each CDR3 is given with its conserved first and last residue. A D gene is named only where the DNA matches it firmly. Size values are once, few and many counts, or a class for expanded clones, and some rows have none.

d_gene	j_gene	abundance	v_gene	CDR3nt	CDR3aa
TRBD1	TRBJ2-5	.	TRBV4-1	TGCGCCAGCAGCCAAAAACGACAGGGGAGAGGTCACGTACAAGAGACCCAGTACTTC	CASSQKRQGRGHVQETQYF
.	TRBJ2-7	.	TRBV19	TGTGCCAGCACCAGGCTTAGGGTGTACCACGAGCAGTACTTC	CASTRLRVYHEQYF
.	TRBJ1-3	.	TRBV7-3	TGTGCCAGCAGCTTAACAGCAGACTCTGGAAACACCATATATTTT	CASSLTADSGNTIYF
TRBD1	TRBJ1-3	.	TRBV6-6	TGTGCCAGCAGCTCCCCAGACAGGGCATCTGGAAACACCATATATTTT	CASSSPDRASGNTIYF
.	TRBJ2-7	.	TRBV20-1	TGCAGTGCTAGAGATATCCAAGAGCAGTACTTC	CSARDIQEQYF
.	TRBJ1-5	.	TRBV7-6	TGTGCCAGCAGCTTAGGGTTGGCGGGAGACCAGCCCCAGCATTTT	CASSLGLAGDQPQHF
.	TRBJ2-3	once	TRBV9	TGTGCCAGCGGACGGCGTGAAGATACGCAGTATTTT	CASGRREDTQYF
TRBD1	TRBJ2-3	.	TRBV4-2	TGTGCCAGCAGCCAAGAGGACAGGGGGTTTGCAGATACGCAGTATTTT	CASSQEDRGFADTQYF
TRBD1	TRBJ2-7	.	TRBV9	TGTGCCAGCAGCGCTTTCGGCGTGGGGACAGGCTACGAGCAGTACTTC	CASSAFGVGTGYEQYF
.	TRBJ2-5	.	TRBV5-6	TGTGCCAGCAGCTTAACAGGGAGTGAGACCCAGTACTTC	CASSLTGSETQYF
TRBD2	TRBJ2-5	.	TRBV12-5	TGTGCTAGTGGTTTGGGCCCCTGGGGGACTAGCGGGAGGCGAGGGGAGACCCAGTACTTC	CASGLGPWGTSGRRGETQYF
.	TRBJ2-5	.	TRBV29-1	TGCAGCGCTCACAATGAGTGGGAGACCCAGTACTTC	CSAHNEWETQYF
TRBD2	TRBJ2-5	.	TRBV28	TGTGCCAGCAGTTCACTAGCGGGAGTTGTGGAGACCCAGTACTTC	CASSSLAGVVETQYF
.	TRBJ2-5	few	TRBV2	TGTGCCAGCCGGGAAGGGATCCGGATGTTCACACCCCAGTACTTC	CASREGIRMFTPQYF
.	TRBJ2-5	.	TRBV5-4	TGTGCCAGCAGCTGGGCGACTAGTTTGGAGACCCAGTACTTC	CASSWATSLETQYF
.	TRBJ1-1	.	TRBV4-1	TGCGCCAGCAGCCAAGCGGTGAACGGATTGAACACTGAAGCTTTCTTT	CASSQAVNGLNTEAFF
TRBD1	TRBJ2-7	.	TRBV18	TGTGCCAGCTCACCCACCGGGACAGGCAACTACGAGCAGTACTTC	CASSPTGTGNYEQYF
.	TRBJ2-2	.	TRBV5-1	TGCGCCAGCAGCTTTACACTGGCGGGTGACACCGGGGAGCTGTTTTTT	CASSFTLAGDTGELFF
.	TRBJ2-7	.	TRBV27	TGTGCCAGCCCCCAGTTTGGTGCTAACGAGCAGTACTTC	CASPQFGANEQYF
.	TRBJ1-1	.	TRBV5-1	TGCGCCAGCAGCTTGGACCAGGCATTTTATACCACTGAAGCTTTCTTT	CASSLDQAFYTTEAFF
TRBD1	TRBJ2-2	once	TRBV11-1	TGTGCCAGCAGCTCCCAAAACAGGGGGCAGCACACCGGGGAGCTGTTTTTT	CASSSQNRGQHTGELFF
.	TRBJ2-3	.	TRBV6-6	TGTGCCAGCAGCCGAAACACAGATACGCAGTATTTT	CASSRNTDTQYF
TRBD1	TRBJ1-2	.	TRBV18	TGTGCCAGCTCACCGGGACAGGCGACCTATGGCTACACCTTC	CASSPGQATYGYTF
TRBD2	TRBJ2-5	.	TRBV5-6	TGTGCCAGCAGCTCCCCCCTAGCGGGAGGGCTATTGGCCCAGTACTTC	CASSSPLAGGLLAQYF
.	TRBJ2-4	.	TRBV9	TGTGCCAGCAGCGTAGCTACCAGGGGTGACATTCAGTACTTC	CASSVATRGDIQYF
.	TRBJ2-3	.	TRBV7-7	TGTGCTAGCAGTCCACTCGGGGACGGCACCATTACAGGGGAGGGCGATACGCAGTATTTT	CASSPLGDGTITGEGDTQYF
.	TRBJ2-5	.	TRBV7-2	TGTGCCAGCAGCTTTGGGTTTCGAGAGACCCAGTACTTC	CASSFGFRETQYF
.	TRBJ2-3	.	TRBV7-3	TGTGCCAGCAGCTCCGACCGAGGGGATACGCAGTATTTT	CASSSDRGDTQYF
.	TRBJ2-1	.	TRBV29-1	TGCAGCGTCAAACTGGGGGGACATGAGCAGTTCTTC	CSVKLGGHEQFF
.	TRBJ1-1	.	TRBV6-1	TGTGCCAGCGGTGAAGCTCAAAATAGGGTGACCACTGAAGCTTTCTTT	CASGEAQNRVTTEAFF
.	TRBJ2-5	.	TRBV14	TGTGCCAGCAGCCAGATACAGACGTTCAGCGCCCAGTACTTC	CASSQIQTFSAQYF
TRBD2	TRBJ2-5	.	TRBV5-4	TGTGCCAGCAGGCCGGGACTAGCAGAATCGCGAGAGACCCAGTACTTC	CASRPGLAESRETQYF
TRBD1	TRBJ2-2	.	TRBV2	TGTGCCAGCAGTGGTATAAACAGGGGGCAAGGCGGGGAGCTGTTTTTT	CASSGINRGQGGELFF
.	TRBJ2-7	.	TRBV5-1	TGCGCCAGCAGCTTTGCAGGGGCGATCTCCTACGAGCAGTACTTC	CASSFAGAISYEQYF
.	TRBJ2-7	.	TRBV2	TGTGCCAGCGGGAGTAACTACGAGCAGTACTTC	CASGSNYEQYF
.	TRBJ2-3	.	TRBV7-2	TGTGCCAGCAGCCCCCCCGGCACAGATACGCAGTATTTT	CASSPPGTDTQYF
.	TRBJ2-5	.	TRBV29-1	TGCAGCGTTTTTTGGGTTCGAGAGACCCAGTACTTC	CSVFWVRETQYF
TRBD2	TRBJ2-5	.	TRBV30	TGTGCCTGGAGTGTAGGGGCGGGAGAGGGAGAGACCCAGTACTTC	CAWSVGAGEGETQYF
.	TRBJ1-1	.	TRBV28	TGTGCCAGCAGTTTACGGTCAGGGGCGGCTGAAGCTTTCTTT	CASSLRSGAAEAFF
.	TRBJ2-1	.	TRBV9	TGTGCCAGCAGCGTAGCTCTAGCCTCAAGGAGCAATGAGCAGTTCTTC	CASSVALASRSNEQFF
.	TRBJ1-3	.	TRBV19	TGTGCCAGTAGTATCGGCGGAGCCAGGGGCAACACCATATATTTT	CASSIGGARGNTIYF
TRBD1	TRBJ2-3	.	TRBV6-6	TGTGCCAGCAGTTACGGGACAGCAAAGACAGATACGCAGTATTTT	CASSYGTAKTDTQYF
TRBD1	TRBJ1-6	.	TRBV6-5	TGTGCCAGCAGCGACAGGGGGACGAATACACCCCTCCACTTT	CASSDRGTNTPLHF
.	TRBJ1-2	.	TRBV7-3	TGTGCCAGCAGCTTAAGCGGGAAGACTAACTATGGCTACACCTTC	CASSLSGKTNYGYTF
.	TRBJ1-3	once	TRBV11-2	TGTGCCAGCAGCTTAGTCCCACGGAAGAGTGGAAACACCATATATTTT	CASSLVPRKSGNTIYF
TRBD1	TRBJ2-1	.	TRBV30	TGTGCCTGGAGCATTAGGACAGGGCTAAGTGAGCAGTTCTTC	CAWSIRTGLSEQFF
.	TRBJ2-7	.	TRBV5-6	TGTGCCAGCAGCTTGACAGGGAACCACGAGCAGTACTTC	CASSLTGNHEQYF
TRBD1	TRBJ1-2	once	TRBV27	TGTGCCACCTCGAGAACAGGGGCCCGGAAATCCTATGGCTACACCTTC	CATSRTGARKSYGYTF
TRBD2	TRBJ2-2	once	TRBV5-4	TGTGCCAGCAGCTTGGGTCTAGCGGGAGGGGCGAACACCGGGGAGCTGTTTTTT	CASSLGLAGGANTGELFF
.	TRBJ1-1	few	TRBV10-3	TGTGCCATCAGCCGTGAGAACACTGAAGCTTTCTTT	CAISRENTEAFF
TRBD2	TRBJ2-1	.	TRBV15	TGTGCCACCAGCAGAGATCTATCTAGCGGGATTGCACCCTACAATGAGCAGTTCTTC	CATSRDLSSGIAPYNEQFF